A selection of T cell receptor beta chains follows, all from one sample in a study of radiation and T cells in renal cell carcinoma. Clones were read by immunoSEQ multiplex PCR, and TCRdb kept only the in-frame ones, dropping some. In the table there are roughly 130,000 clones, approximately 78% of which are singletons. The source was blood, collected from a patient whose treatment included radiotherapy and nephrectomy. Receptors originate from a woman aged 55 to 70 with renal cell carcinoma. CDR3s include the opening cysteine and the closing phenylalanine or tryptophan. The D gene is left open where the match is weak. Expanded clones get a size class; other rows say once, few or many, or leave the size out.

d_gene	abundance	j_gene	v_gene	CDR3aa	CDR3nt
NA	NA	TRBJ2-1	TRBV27	CASSSGRSHNEQFF	TGTGCCAGCAGTTCGGGACGGAGCCACAATGAGCAGTTCTTC
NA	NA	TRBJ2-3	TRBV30	CAWKVGRGTDTQYF	TGTGCCTGGAAGGTGGGTCGGGGCACAGATACGCAGTATTTT
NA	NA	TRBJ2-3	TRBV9	CASSFSDSTTDTQYF	TGTGCCAGCAGCTTTTCGGACAGCACCACAGATACGCAGTATTTT
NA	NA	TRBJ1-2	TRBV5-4	CASSLPREGRSGYTF	TGTGCCAGCAGCTTGCCCAGGGAGGGGAGGAGCGGCTACACCTTC
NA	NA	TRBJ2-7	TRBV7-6	CASSLSDSYEQYF	TGTGCCAGCAGCTTATCCGACTCCTACGAGCAGTACTTC
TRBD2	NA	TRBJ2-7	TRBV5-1	CASSLDGGGPYEQYF	TGCGCCAGCAGCTTGGACGGGGGAGGGCCCTACGAGCAGTACTTC
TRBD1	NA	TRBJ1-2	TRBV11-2	CASSLEGASNYGYTF	TGTGCCAGCAGTCTAGAGGGGGCTAGTAACTATGGCTACACCTTC
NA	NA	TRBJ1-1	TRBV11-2	CASSLSRGTEAFF	TGTGCCAGCAGCTTAAGTAGGGGGACTGAAGCTTTCTTT
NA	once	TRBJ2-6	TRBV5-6	CASSLPSGANVLTF	TGTGCCAGCAGCTTACCCTCTGGGGCCAACGTCCTGACTTTC
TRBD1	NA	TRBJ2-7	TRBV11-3	CASSFRTGVDEQYF	TGTGCCAGCAGCTTCAGGACAGGGGTGGACGAGCAGTACTTC
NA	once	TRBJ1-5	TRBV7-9	CASSHDRDIYSNQPQHF	TGTGCCAGCAGCCACGACCGGGACATCTATAGCAATCAGCCCCAGCATTTT
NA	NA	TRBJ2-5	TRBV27	CASSLGSWGTLETQYF	TGTGCCAGCAGTTTAGGGTCATGGGGTACCCTGGAGACCCAGTACTTC
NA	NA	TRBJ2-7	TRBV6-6	CASCSGTSLWGQYF	TGTGCCAGCTGTTCCGGGACAAGTCTCTGGGGGCAGTACTTC
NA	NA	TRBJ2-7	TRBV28	CASSQRAGGEQYF	TGTGCCAGCAGTCAGAGGGCCGGAGGGGAGCAGTACTTC
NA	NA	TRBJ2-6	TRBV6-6	CASSPSLSSGANVLTF	TGTGCCAGCAGTCCATCGCTGAGCTCTGGGGCCAACGTCCTGACTTTC
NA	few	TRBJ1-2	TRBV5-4	CASSHSGDLAGNF	TGTGCCAGCAGCCATTCCGGGGACTTGGCGGGAAACTTC
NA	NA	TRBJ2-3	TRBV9	CASSVVGSSTDTQYF	TGTGCCAGCAGCGTAGTAGGGTCTAGCACAGATACGCAGTATTTT
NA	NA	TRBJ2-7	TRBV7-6	CASSLVIGDEQYF	TGTGCCAGCAGCTTAGTGATAGGGGACGAGCAGTACTTC
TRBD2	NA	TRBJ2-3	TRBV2	CATRLASGNTDTQYF	TGTGCTACGAGATTAGCTAGCGGAAACACAGATACGCAGTATTTT
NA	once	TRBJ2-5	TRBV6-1	CASSGFGQQETQYF	TGTGCCAGCAGTGGGTTTGGACAGCAAGAGACCCAGTACTTC
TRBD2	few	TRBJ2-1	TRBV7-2	CASSLEVAGGFYEQFF	TGTGCCAGCAGCTTAGAGGTAGCGGGGGGCTTCTATGAGCAGTTCTTC
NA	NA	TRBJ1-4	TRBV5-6	CASSLGGPNEKLFF	TGTGCCAGCAGCTTGGGGGGGCCTAATGAAAAACTGTTTTTT
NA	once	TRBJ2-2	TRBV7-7	CASSSGGLSVSSTGELFF	TGTGCTAGCAGCTCGGGGGGCCTTAGCGTTTCCTCCACCGGGGAGCTGTTTTTT
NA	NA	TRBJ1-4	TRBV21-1	CASRTGAGQGGEKLFF	TGTGCCAGCAGGACCGGGGCAGGACAGGGAGGAGAAAAACTGTTTTTT
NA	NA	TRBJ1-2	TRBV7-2	CASSSTPRGYGYTF	TGTGCCAGCAGCTCGACACCTCGGGGCTATGGCTACACCTTC
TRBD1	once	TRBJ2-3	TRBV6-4	CASSEGQGPQDTQYF	TGTGCCAGCAGTGAGGGACAGGGACCTCAAGATACGCAGTATTTT
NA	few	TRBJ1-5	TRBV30	CAWSPPRSNQPQHF	TGTGCCTGGAGTCCCCCCAGGAGCAATCAGCCCCAGCATTTT
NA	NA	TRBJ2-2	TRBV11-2	CASHRRTAGELFF	TGTGCCAGCCACCGCAGGACAGCCGGGGAGCTGTTTTTT
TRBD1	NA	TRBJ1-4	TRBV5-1	CASTTTGGEKLFF	TGCGCCAGCACAACGACAGGGGGGGAAAAACTGTTTTTT
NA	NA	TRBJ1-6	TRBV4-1	CASNPLGEASPLHF	TGCGCCAGCAACCCCCTCGGGGAGGCATCACCCCTCCACTTT
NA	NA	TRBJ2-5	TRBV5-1	CASSAGLQETQYF	TGCGCCAGCAGCGCGGGACTCCAAGAGACCCAGTACTTC
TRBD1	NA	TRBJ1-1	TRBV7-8	CASSQEDRGLAFF	TGTGCCAGCAGCCAAGAAGACAGGGGCCTTGCTTTCTTT
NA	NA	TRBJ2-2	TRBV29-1	CSVEDFKVGELFF	TGCAGCGTTGAAGATTTCAAGGTTGGGGAGCTGTTTTTT
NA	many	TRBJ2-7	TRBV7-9	CASSLMTSSYEQYF	TGTGCCAGCAGCCTGATGACAAGTTCCTACGAGCAGTACTTC
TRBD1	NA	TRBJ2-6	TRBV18	CASSQGAGSSGANVLTF	TGTGCCAGCTCCCAGGGGGCGGGGAGCTCTGGGGCCAACGTCCTGACTTTC
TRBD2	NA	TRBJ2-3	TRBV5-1	CASSLTSGTTDTQYF	TGCGCCAGCAGCTTGACTAGCGGGACCACAGATACGCAGTATTTT
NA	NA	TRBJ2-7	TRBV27	CASSPTGTYEQYF	TGTGCCAGCAGTCCCACAGGGACCTACGAGCAGTACTTC
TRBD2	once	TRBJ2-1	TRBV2	CASSGLAEYNEQFF	TGTGCCAGCAGCGGACTAGCGGAATACAATGAGCAGTTCTTC
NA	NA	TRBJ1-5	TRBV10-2	CASSEMGPDQPQHF	TGCGCCAGCAGTGAGATGGGGCCCGATCAGCCCCAGCATTTT
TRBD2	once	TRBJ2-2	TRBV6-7	CASSSGLAGAHGELFF	TGTGCCAGCAGTTCGGGACTAGCGGGAGCCCACGGGGAGCTGTTTTTT
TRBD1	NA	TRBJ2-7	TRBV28	CASLDRGSYEQYF	TGTGCCAGCTTAGACAGGGGATCCTACGAGCAGTACTTC